This T cell receptor (beta chain) was captured by sequencing in a study of T cell responses to AZD1222 COVID-19 vaccine. Whole-study results and caveats: It should be noted that donors were predominantly white British and more often female, and clonal diversity was possibly underestimated. Unmutated variant regions are reportedly the target of nearly half of TCRs that are spike-specific. AZD1222 recipients seropositive at baseline numbered only six or seven. No day 14 peak samples; only post-peak repertoires were characterized.

Germline V gene lookup returns CDR1 SGHTA and CDR2 FQGNSA. The CDR3 is made up of 14 amino acids. The ends were cut back, 4 bases at V and 4 bases at J, with 10 bases in the middle. Turning to this clone: The antigen is not known.

The protocol was immunoSEQ multiplex PCR, while the TCRdb copy is restricted to in-frame clones and leaves out a portion. The sample records 150,000 to 200,000 clones, around 94% being singletons. The chain couples TRBV7-2 to TRBJ2-2; the D gene is possibly TRBD1 (5 bases). The sequence came from an adult in good health. The specimen was peripheral blood, collected on day 0 of AZD1222 vaccination. The CDR3 bases are TGTGCCAGCAGCTCAGGGCCGCCCACCGGGGAGCTGTTTTTT. Amino acids: CASSSGPPTGELFF.